Presented here are 25 T cell receptor beta chains from one specimen sequenced in a study of vaccination effects on CD4 cells after COVID-19. ViraFEST expansion of antigen-specific CD4+ T cells with viral peptide pools preceded sequencing. Following a roughly ten-day culture, CD4+ T cells were purified. Vaccinated participants had no history of SARS-CoV-2 infection and tested negative for nucleocapsid antibodies. These receptors have no identified antigens. Sequencing used immunoSEQ multiplex PCR; TCRdb keeps in-frame clones, though not all of them. The sample holds 20,000 to 30,000 clones, over 70% seen once. Sequenced material: CD4+ T cells from PBMCs cultured with HCoV-NL63 spike peptides, taken before COVID-19 vaccination. The receptors were gathered from a human donor who received a COVID-19 vaccine.

By sample share, this clone is medium-sized. V usage is TRBV29-1 and J usage is TRBJ2-5; possibly TRBD1 or TRBD2 for D (5 bases each). V lost 4 bases to trimming and J lost 8 bases, with 11 bases between them. The CDR3 is made up of 11 amino acids. From germline, CDR1 is SQVTM and CDR2 ANQGSEA. Here the CDR3 DNA reads TGCAGCGTTGGGGGGTCGGGTACCCAGTACTTC. It yields the protein CSVGGSGTQYF.

In its sample, this clone is medium-sized. The chain employs TRBV7-7 and TRBJ1-4; D is ambiguous. V lost 4 bases and J 5 bases, leaving 14 bases between the germline ends. The CDR3 is made up of 15 amino acids. Germline values: CDR1 SSHAT, CDR2 FNYEAQ (reference sequence). The CDR3 reads CASSSGRGSNEKLFF. The CDR3 bases are TGTGCCAGCAGCTCCGGTCGGGGTTCAAATGAAAAACTGTTTTTT.

This sequence joins TRBV5-6 and TRBJ2-2, with 7 bases identical to TRBD2. V was pared by 4 bases and J by 1 base, with 16 bases of the junction left unmatched. Germline V gene sequence: CDR1 SGHDT, CDR2 YYEEEE. CDR3 length equals 19 residues. The CDR3 loop reads CASSPPRKRGLWNTGELFF. CDR3 sequence (DNA): TGTGCCAGCAGCCCCCCGAGAAAGCGGGGTCTTTGGAACACCGGGGAGCTGTTTTTT.

The chain joins TRBV6-1 to TRBJ1-6; D gene ambiguous. Deletions cut 4 bases from V and 0 bases from J, with 10 bases between. The CDR3 runs to 16 residues. Germline V gives CDR1 MNHNS, CDR2 SASEGT. The CDR3 DNA follows: TGTGCCAGCAGTGTTATTTTCAGCTCCTATAATTCACCCCTCCACTTT. Its translation is CASSVIFSSYNSPLHF.

The V call is TRBV12-5, the J call TRBJ1-2; TRBD1 agrees at 10 bases. The length of the CDR3 is 16 residues. Germline CDR1 reads LGHNT; CDR2 reads FRNRAP. Unmatched junction bases numbered 4, after V lost 1 base and J lost 2 bases. CDR3 in DNA: TGTGCTAGTGGTTTGGCCCCGGGACAGGGGAACTATGGCTACACCTTC. Its protein product is CASGLAPGQGNYGYTF.

The chain is built from TRBV6-5 and TRBJ1-6; D is ambiguous. Germline loops: CDR1 MNHEY, CDR2 SVGAGI. Trimming removed 3 bases at V and 8 bases at J, with 8 bases between. This CDR3 has 13 amino acids. The CDR3 DNA reads TGTGCCAGCAGTTATGACTCGTATTCACCCCTCCACTTT. Encoded protein: CASSYDSYSPLHF.

This chain joins TRBV19 and TRBJ2-4; possible D gene TRBD2, 5 bases. Germline-derived CDR1 and CDR2 are LNHDA and SQIVND (reference sequence). This CDR3 is built from 11 residues. DNA of the CDR3: TGTGCGACCGGGGTTGGAAACATTCAGTACTTC. It specifies CATGVGNIQYF.

The chain uses TRBV12-3 or TRBV12-4 and TRBJ1-5; unclear D gene. Trimming removed 3 bases from V and 4 bases from J, with 4 bases in between. The CDR3 is made up of 12 amino acids. The CDR3 region is CASSLINQPQHF. The CDR3 DNA follows: TGTGCCAGCAGTTTGATAAATCAGCCCCAGCATTTT.

V usage is TRBV6-5 and J usage is TRBJ1-1; tentatively, D is TRBD1 (5 bases). The germline V gene encodes CDR1 MNHEY and CDR2 SVGAGI. Trimming pared 0 bases from V and 3 bases from J, leaving 8 bases between. There are 14 residues in the CDR3. CDR3 residues: CASSYSGRDTEAFF. In DNA form, the CDR3 reads TGTGCCAGCAGTTACTCGGGCAGGGACACTGAAGCTTTCTTT.

V is TRBV30 and J is TRBJ1-3; D perhaps matches TRBD1 (5 bases). CDR1 is GTSNPN, CDR2 SVGIG, per germline (reference sequence). Trimming cost V 2 bases and J 2 bases, with 10 bases left between them. The CDR3 sequence is 14 residues long. The CDR3 DNA reads as TGTGCCTGGAGTCCCGCGGGGGCTGGAAACACCATATATTTT. Protein: CAWSPAGAGNTIYF.

The sample holds one count of this clone. The genes are TRBV19 and TRBJ2-2, with TRBD1 matching 8 bases. Germline CDR1 is LNHDA and CDR2 is SQIVND (reference sequence). The V gene end was trimmed by 7 bases and the J gene end by 1 base; junction bases not matched to a gene: 8. The CDR3 contains 16 residues. The CDR3 DNA follows: TGTGCCAGTACACGGACCGGGACAGGGAACACCGGGGAGCTGTTTTTT. Its protein is CASTRTGTGNTGELFF.

V is TRBV19 and J is TRBJ2-7, with 9 positions matching TRBD1. The V and J ends lost 4 bases and 2 bases, in that order; junction bases with no gene match: 3. Germline V gives CDR1 LNHDA, CDR2 SQIVND (reference sequence). CDR3 length: 14 amino acids. CDR3 amino acids: CASSRDRDTYEQYF. As DNA, the CDR3 is TGTGCCAGTAGTAGGGACAGGGACACCTACGAGCAGTACTTC.

Details on this clone: One junction end does not reproduce the germline sequence, and a read error may be involved. V usage is TRBV29-1 and J usage is TRBJ1-2, with D possibly TRBD1 on 5 matching bases. Germline CDR1 and CDR2: SQVTM and ANQGSEA. This CDR3 is 10 amino acids long. The CDR3 DNA reads as TGCAGCGGTGAAGGGGATGGCTACACCTTC. Translation gives CSGEGDGYTF.

In this sample, this clone turned up a few times. The genes are TRBV6-5 and TRBJ2-2; D gene uncertain. Trimming took 6 bases from V and 1 from J, leaving 9 bases between them. Germline-derived CDR1 and CDR2 are MNHEY and SVGAGI. This CDR3 is 14 amino acids long. CDR3 sequence (DNA): TGTGCCAGCAGGGTTTCCGGGAACACCGGGGAGCTGTTTTTT. Translation: CASRVSGNTGELFF.

The chain uses TRBV19 and TRBJ1-2; D is possibly TRBD1 (5 bases). The germline V and J ends were trimmed by 8 bases and 2 bases, with 15 bases remaining between them. Per germline, CDR1 LNHDA and CDR2 SQIVND (reference sequence). The CDR3 loop spans 14 amino acids. The CDR3 region is CASGPWGTNYGYTF. Here the CDR3 DNA reads TGTGCCAGTGGCCCCTGGGGGACCAACTATGGCTACACCTTC.

This clone was counted a single time. This chain uses TRBV9 with TRBJ1-3; D is unclear. The CDR3 covers 16 residues. V lost 0 bases and J 0 bases, leaving 10 bases between the germline ends. Germline values: CDR1 SGDLS, CDR2 YYNGEE. The CDR3: CASSVDVASSGNTIYF. The CDR3 DNA is TGTGCCAGCAGCGTAGACGTTGCGAGCTCTGGAAACACCATATATTTT.

The chain couples TRBV2 to TRBJ2-7; D may be TRBD2 (5 bases). The CDR3 covers 14 residues. V gave up 6 bases and J gave up 2 bases, with 14 bases separating them. Germline CDR1 and CDR2: SNHLY and FYNNEI. As DNA, the CDR3 is TGTGCCAGCAGAACTAAAGGGAGTCCCTACGAGCAGTACTTC. Translating it yields CASRTKGSPYEQYF.

The V and J genes are TRBV7-8 and TRBJ1-1; TRBD1 aligns across 7 bases. Germline trimming cut 5 bases from V and 3 bases from J; bases unmatched to any gene: 6. This CDR3 spans 14 amino acids. Looked up from germline, CDR1 is SGHVS and CDR2 is FQNEAQ. CDR3 sequence (DNA): TGTGCCAGCAGCCCAGGGGGTAGCGACACTGAAGCTTTCTTT. Encoded protein: CASSPGGSDTEAFF.

The chain carries TRBV18 and TRBJ2-1; 8 positions agree with TRBD2. Germline CDR1 is KGHSH and CDR2 is LQKENI. After removal of 4 bases from V and 0 bases from J, the junction contained 5 bases not matched to a gene. This CDR3 spans 16 amino acids. This CDR3 is CASSLSSGSSYNEQFF. The DNA of the CDR3 is TGTGCCAGCTCACTCTCAAGCGGGAGCTCCTACAATGAGCAGTTCTTC.

V is TRBV7-8 and J is TRBJ2-1; D is uncertain. The CDR3 length is 12 residues. The V end was cut by 1 base, the J end by 6 bases, with 4 bases between. Germline loops: CDR1 SGHVS, CDR2 FQNEAQ. The CDR3 spells CASSLVPNEQFF. The CDR3 DNA reads TGTGCCAGCAGCTTAGTTCCCAATGAGCAGTTCTTC.

This chain links TRBV5-1 with TRBJ2-5; TRBD1 agrees at 9 bases. The V and J ends lost 1 base and 3 bases, in that order; junction bases with no gene match: 7. Germline-derived CDR1 and CDR2 are SGHRS and YFSETQ. This CDR3 is built from 16 residues. The chain's CDR3 is CASSLMGQGNEETQYF. CDR3 nucleotides: TGCGCCAGCAGCTTGATGGGACAGGGTAACGAAGAGACCCAGTACTTC.

This chain uses TRBV6-5 with TRBJ1-3, with no clear D. Trimming left V 6 bases short and J 8 bases short, with 8 bases between. The germline CDR1 and CDR2 sequences are MNHEY and SVGAGI. The CDR3 is 11 amino acids. CDR3 sequence (DNA): TGTGCCAGCAGGAGGTTCGACACCATATATTTT. It specifies CASRRFDTIYF.

This clone was seen more than once but under ten times. The chain uses TRBV12-5 and TRBJ2-5, with D possibly TRBD2 on 5 matching bases. Trimming took 5 bases from V and 4 from J, leaving 20 bases between them. Germline V gene lookup returns CDR1 LGHNT and CDR2 FRNRAP. The CDR3 runs 16 residues. The CDR3 sequence: CASGPGLAISGETQYF. CDR3 nucleotides: TGTGCTAGTGGTCCCGGGCTAGCAATATCGGGAGAGACCCAGTACTTC.

The rearrangement uses TRBV27 and TRBJ2-5; 13 bases agree with TRBD2. The junction had 8 bases not matched to a gene; V was cut back by 6 bases and J by 4 bases. The germline CDR1 and CDR2 sequences are MNHEY and SMNVEV (reference sequence). The length of the CDR3 is 16 residues. This CDR3 reads CASSLGLAGEVETQYF. The CDR3 region has the DNA TGTGCCAGCAGCCTAGGACTAGCGGGAGAGGTAGAGACCCAGTACTTC.

This clone turned up a few times. V is TRBV5-6 and J is TRBJ1-2; 7 positions match TRBD1. Germline V lookup: CDR1 SGHDT, CDR2 YYEEEE. The CDR3 loop spans 14 amino acids. Trimming took 5 bases from V and 4 from J; bases not matched to a gene: 8. CDR3 bases: TGTGCCAGCAGACTCCTCGGACAGGTCTATGGCTACACCTTC. It yields the protein CASRLLGQVYGYTF.